A single sample gave rise to the 14 T cell receptor beta chains below, sequenced in a study of blood T cell repertoires in COVID-19 (TCRdb year 2020). Library preparation employed the immunoSEQ multiplex PCR assay. TCRdb re-hosts the immuneACCESS table, in-frame sequences only. Its copies lack some clones; in the studies checked, an unresolved V gene accounts for under half of them, and the cause for the rest is not known. This sample comprises approximately 110,000 clones, around 88% of them detected only once. The top ten hold approximately 0.81% of the sample. The specimen was peripheral blood. These receptor sequences come from a woman aged 50 to 60 with active or convalescent COVID-19.

The chain is built from TRBV5-4 and TRBJ2-5; D perhaps matches TRBD2 (5 bases). The ends were cut back, 2 bases at V and 4 bases at J, with 15 bases in the middle. Per germline, CDR1 SGHNT and CDR2 YYREEE (reference sequence). The CDR3 is 15 residues long. The CDR3 region is CASSFEAEGGETQYF. The CDR3 nucleotides are TGTGCCAGCAGCTTTGAGGCCGAGGGTGGAGAGACCCAGTACTTC.

The gene calls are TRBV28 and TRBJ2-7, with a tentative D call TRBD2 (5 bases). The CDR3 runs 11 residues. V was cut by 6 bases and J by 6 bases, with 9 bases left in between. CDR1 and CDR2 from the germline V gene are MDHEN and SYDVKM. The CDR3 nucleotides are TGTGCCAGCAGCGCTAGCTTCGAGCAGTACTTC. Translated, it gives CASSASFEQYF.

The V call is TRBV7-6, the J call TRBJ2-7; a weak D match, TRBD1 (7 bases). V shed 0 bases and J shed 4 bases, with 25 bases lying between them. The CDR3 runs 19 residues. CDR1 is SGHVS and CDR2 is FNYEAQ in the germline V gene. The DNA for the CDR3 is TGTGCCAGCAGCTTAGCGCCTGCGTACTCCGCCTCAGGGGGGTACGAGCAGTACTTC. It specifies CASSLAPAYSASGGYEQYF.

The CDR3 sequence: CASSPTRGIYEQYF. The CDR3, as DNA: TGTGCCAGCAGCCCAACTCGGGGAATCTACGAGCAGTACTTC. This rearrangement joins TRBV28 to TRBJ2-7; maybe TRBD2 (5 bases). The CDR3 runs to 14 residues. Trimming removed 6 bases at V and 3 bases at J, with 15 bases between. From germline, CDR1 is MDHEN and CDR2 SYDVKM.

The gene calls are TRBV6-5 and TRBJ2-7; 7 bases agree with TRBD1. Germline V gives CDR1 MNHEY, CDR2 SVGAGI. The length of the CDR3 is 12 residues. J was trimmed by 2 bases and V by 6 bases; bases with no gene match: 1. CDR3 sequence (DNA): TGTGCCAGCAGCGACAGGGCCTACGAGCAGTACTTC. Encoded protein: CASSDRAYEQYF.

The chain has TRBV4-2 and TRBJ2-7; TRBD2 aligns across 8 bases. J was trimmed by 4 bases and V by 5 bases; bases with no gene match: 13. The CDR3 has 16 residues. Germline loops: CDR1 LGHNA, CDR2 YNFKEQ. CDR3: CASSWEGSGRWYEQYF. For the CDR3, the DNA is TGTGCCAGCAGCTGGGAGGGGAGCGGGAGATGGTACGAGCAGTACTTC.

With respect to this clone: Different DNA sequences within this sample yield the same CDR3. The chain uses TRBV9 and TRBJ2-2; D gene unclear. CDR3 length equals 14 residues. Trimming shortened V by 0 bases and J by 5 bases, and 8 bases separated the two germline ends. Germline loops: CDR1 SGDLS, CDR2 YYNGEE. The CDR3 loop is CASSVGRSTGELFF. The CDR3 DNA reads TGTGCCAGCAGCGTAGGCAGATCTACCGGGGAGCTGTTTTTT.

The V gene is TRBV5-1, the J gene TRBJ2-7, with no clear D. The germline V and J ends were trimmed by 4 bases and 3 bases, with 11 bases remaining between them. CDR1 and CDR2 from the germline V gene are SGHRS and YFSETQ. CDR3 length: 13 residues. CDR3 region: CASSPVSYYEQYF. Written as DNA, the CDR3 is TGCGCCAGCAGCCCAGTATCTTACTACGAGCAGTACTTC.

The chain uses TRBV11-1 and TRBJ2-2; the D gene is possibly TRBD2 (6 bases). V gave up 7 bases and J gave up 5 bases, with 17 bases separating them. Germline lookup yields CDR1 SGHAT and CDR2 FQDESV (reference sequence). The CDR3 consists of 15 residues. CDR3 residues: CASKGTGVQTGELFF. Here the CDR3 DNA reads TGTGCCAGCAAGGGAACGGGAGTACAGACCGGGGAGCTGTTTTTT.

The chain joins TRBV6-2 or TRBV6-3 to TRBJ1-1, with D perhaps matching TRBD1 (5 bases). This CDR3 is 15 amino acids long. The germline V gene encodes CDR1 MNHEY and CDR2 SVGEGT. V lost 6 bases to trimming and J lost 1 base, with 15 bases between them. CDR3 coding DNA: TGTGCCAGCAGCTGGGGCGCGGGACCGAACACTGAAGCTTTCTTT. This gives the protein CASSWGAGPNTEAFF.

The chain links TRBV7-2 to TRBJ2-2; D gene unclear. Trimming pared 5 bases from V and 1 base from J, leaving 5 bases between. There are 13 residues in the CDR3. Germline CDR1 is SGHTA and CDR2 is FQGNSA. The CDR3 region is CASSRVNTGELFF. The CDR3 coding sequence is TGTGCCAGCAGCCGGGTGAACACCGGGGAGCTGTTTTTT.

The chain carries TRBV19 and TRBJ1-1; TRBD1 aligns across 11 bases. The CDR3 runs 15 residues. Germline assignment: CDR1 LNHDA and CDR2 SQIVND (reference sequence). The trim removed 1 base at V and 4 bases at J, leaving 2 bases unmatched. The CDR3 nucleotides are TGTGCCAGTAGTATAGGGGGGACAGGGGGCACTGAAGCTTTCTTT. Amino acid sequence: CASSIGGTGGTEAFF.

A remark on this clone: Within the sample, other DNA sequences also encode this same CDR3. The chain joins TRBV5-6 to TRBJ2-7; the D gene is possibly TRBD2 (6 bases). Germline values: CDR1 SGHDT, CDR2 YYEEEE. CDR3 length equals 13 residues. The ends were cut back, 4 bases at V and 3 bases at J, with 11 bases in the middle. This chain's CDR3 is CASSPGLGYEQYF. The CDR3 region has the DNA TGTGCCAGCAGCCCGGGACTGGGCTACGAGCAGTACTTC.

The chain combines TRBV6-2 or TRBV6-3 with TRBJ2-7; 8 nucleotides match TRBD2. The CDR3 has 14 amino acids. Germline V CDR1 and CDR2: MNHEY, SVGEGT. Trimming removed 4 bases from V and 4 bases from J; junction bases left unmatched: 6. The CDR3 bases are TGTGCCAGCAGTTCTCTAGCGGGTGGGTACGAGCAGTACTTC. This encodes CASSSLAGGYEQYF.